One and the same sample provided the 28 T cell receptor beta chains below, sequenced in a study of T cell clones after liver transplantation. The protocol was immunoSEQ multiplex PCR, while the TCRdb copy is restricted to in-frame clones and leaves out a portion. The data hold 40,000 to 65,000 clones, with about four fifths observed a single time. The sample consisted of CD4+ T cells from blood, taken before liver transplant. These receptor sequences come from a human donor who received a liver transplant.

The CDR3 here is CASSLSGGGQPQHF. In DNA, the CDR3 is TGTGCCAGCAGCTTATCCGGGGGCGGTCAGCCCCAGCATTTT. J is TRBJ1-5 and V is TRBV7-3; maybe TRBD1 (6 bases). The CDR3 loop spans 14 amino acids. With 2 bases removed from V and 6 bases from J, the gap between germline ends came to 11 bases. Per germline, CDR1 SGHTA and CDR2 FQGTGA.

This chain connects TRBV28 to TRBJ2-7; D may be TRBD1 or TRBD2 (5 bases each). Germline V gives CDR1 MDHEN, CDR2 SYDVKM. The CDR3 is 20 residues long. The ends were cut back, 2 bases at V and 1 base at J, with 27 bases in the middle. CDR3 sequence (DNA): TGTGCCAGCAGTTTACCCCACACCATCCCGACGGGGCGGGTATCCTACGAGCAGTACTTC. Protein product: CASSLPHTIPTGRVSYEQYF.

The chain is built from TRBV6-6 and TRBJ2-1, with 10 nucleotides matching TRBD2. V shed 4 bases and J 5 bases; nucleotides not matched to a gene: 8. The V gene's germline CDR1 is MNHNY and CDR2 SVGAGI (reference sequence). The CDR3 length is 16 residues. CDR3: CASSSSNSGRHNEQFF. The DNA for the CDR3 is TGTGCCAGCAGTTCGTCGAATAGCGGGAGGCACAATGAGCAGTTCTTC.

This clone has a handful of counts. For the CDR3, the DNA is TGTGCCACTGAGAAGGGCGGTGGCAATCAGCCCCAGCATTTT. It translates to CATEKGGGNQPQHF. This sequence joins TRBV28 and TRBJ1-5; D remains ambiguous. The CDR3 consists of 14 residues. V dropped 10 bases and J dropped 2 bases, with 15 bases sitting between them. The germline V gene has CDR1 MDHEN and CDR2 SYDVKM.

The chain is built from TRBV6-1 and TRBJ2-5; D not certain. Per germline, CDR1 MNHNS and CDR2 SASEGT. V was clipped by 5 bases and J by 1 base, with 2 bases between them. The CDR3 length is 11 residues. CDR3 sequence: CASSPQETQYF. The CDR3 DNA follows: TGTGCCAGCAGTCCCCAAGAGACCCAGTACTTC.

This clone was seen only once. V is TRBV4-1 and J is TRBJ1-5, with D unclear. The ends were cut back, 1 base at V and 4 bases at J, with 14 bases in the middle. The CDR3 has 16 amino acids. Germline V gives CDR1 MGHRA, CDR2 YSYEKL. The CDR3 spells CASSQGLTRENQPQHF. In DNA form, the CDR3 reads TGCGCCAGCAGCCAAGGTCTCACGAGGGAGAATCAGCCCCAGCATTTT.

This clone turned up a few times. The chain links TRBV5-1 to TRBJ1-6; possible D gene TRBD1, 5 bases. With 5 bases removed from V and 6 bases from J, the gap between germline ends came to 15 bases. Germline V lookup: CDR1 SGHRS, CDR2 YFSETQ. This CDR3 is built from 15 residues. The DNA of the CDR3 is TGCGCCAGCAGATCGGAAACAGGCGGTAATTCACCCCTCCACTTT. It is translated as CASRSETGGNSPLHF.

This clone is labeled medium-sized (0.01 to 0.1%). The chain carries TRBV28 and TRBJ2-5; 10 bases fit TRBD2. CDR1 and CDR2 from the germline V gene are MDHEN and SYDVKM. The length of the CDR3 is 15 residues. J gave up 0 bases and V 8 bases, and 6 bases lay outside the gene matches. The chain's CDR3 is CASRSGRGYQETQYF. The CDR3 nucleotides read TGTGCCAGCCGGAGCGGGAGGGGGTACCAAGAGACCCAGTACTTC.

The CDR3 loop is CASSQSGSLQETQYF. The CDR3 nucleotides read TGTGCCAGCTCACAGAGCGGGAGTCTACAAGAGACCCAGTACTTC. The rearrangement joins TRBV18 to TRBJ2-5; 8 positions agree with TRBD2. The germline gives CDR1 KGHSH, CDR2 LQKENI. V shed 4 bases, J shed 2 bases, and the junction held 6 bases outside the gene matches. CDR3 size: 15 residues. Using reference TRBV18 and TRBJ2-5 for the parts outside the CDR3, the full variable domain is NAGVMQNPRHLVRRRGQEARLRCSPMKGHSHVYWYRQLPEEGLKFMVYLQKENIIDESGMPKERFSAEFPKEGPSILRIQQVVRGDSAAYFCASSQSGSLQETQYFGPGTRLLVL.

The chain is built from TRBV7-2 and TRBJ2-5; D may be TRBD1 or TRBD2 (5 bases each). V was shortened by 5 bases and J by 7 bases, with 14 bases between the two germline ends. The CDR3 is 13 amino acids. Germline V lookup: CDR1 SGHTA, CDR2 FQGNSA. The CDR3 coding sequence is TGTGCCAGCAGCCCAAGGGACGCCGGGACCCAGTACTTC. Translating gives CASSPRDAGTQYF.

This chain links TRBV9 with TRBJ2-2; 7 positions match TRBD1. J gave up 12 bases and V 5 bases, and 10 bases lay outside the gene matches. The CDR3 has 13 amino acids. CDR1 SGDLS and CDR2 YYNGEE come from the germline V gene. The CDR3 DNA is TGTGCCAGCAGGGGTATCGAAGGGGGCCAGCTGTTTTTT. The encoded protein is CASRGIEGGQLFF.

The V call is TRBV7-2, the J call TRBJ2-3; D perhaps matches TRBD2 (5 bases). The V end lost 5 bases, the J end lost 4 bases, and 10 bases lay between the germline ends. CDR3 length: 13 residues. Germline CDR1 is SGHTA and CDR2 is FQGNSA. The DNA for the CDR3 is TGTGCCAGCAGCCCCACTAGGTCAGATACGCAGTATTTT. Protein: CASSPTRSDTQYF.

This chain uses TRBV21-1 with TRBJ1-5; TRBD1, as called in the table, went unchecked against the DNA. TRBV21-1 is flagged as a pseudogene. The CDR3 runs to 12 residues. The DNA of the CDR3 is TGTGCCAGCAGCAACAGTAATCAGCCCCAGCATTTT. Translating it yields CASSNSNQPQHF.

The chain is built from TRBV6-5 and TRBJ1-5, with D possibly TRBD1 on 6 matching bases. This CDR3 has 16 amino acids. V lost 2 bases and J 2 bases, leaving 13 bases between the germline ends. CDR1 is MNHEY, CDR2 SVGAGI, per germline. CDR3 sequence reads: CASSYAGAGGNQPQHF. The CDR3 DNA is TGTGCCAGCAGTTACGCGGGGGCGGGTGGCAATCAGCCCCAGCATTTT.

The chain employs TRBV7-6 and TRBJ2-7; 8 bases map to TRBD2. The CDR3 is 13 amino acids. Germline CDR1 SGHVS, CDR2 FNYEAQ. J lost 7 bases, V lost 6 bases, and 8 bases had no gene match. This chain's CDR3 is CASSSLAGREQYF. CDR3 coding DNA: TGTGCCAGCAGTTCTCTAGCGGGCAGGGAGCAGTACTTC.

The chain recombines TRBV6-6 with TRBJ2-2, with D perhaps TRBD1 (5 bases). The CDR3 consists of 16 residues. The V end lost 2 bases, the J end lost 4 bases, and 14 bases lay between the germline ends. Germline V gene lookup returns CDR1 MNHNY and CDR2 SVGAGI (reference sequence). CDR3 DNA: TGTGCCAGCAGTTACCGCTTCGTTACAGGCACCGGGGAGCTGTTTTTT. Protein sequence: CASSYRFVTGTGELFF.

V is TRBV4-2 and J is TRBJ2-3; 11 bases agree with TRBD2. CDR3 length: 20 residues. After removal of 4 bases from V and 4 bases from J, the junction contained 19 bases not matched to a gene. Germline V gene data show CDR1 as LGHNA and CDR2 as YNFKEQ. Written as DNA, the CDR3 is TGTGCCAGCAGCCTACCGGGGGGACTAGCGGAAAACGGAGGTGCAGATACGCAGTATTTT. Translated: CASSLPGGLAENGGADTQYF.

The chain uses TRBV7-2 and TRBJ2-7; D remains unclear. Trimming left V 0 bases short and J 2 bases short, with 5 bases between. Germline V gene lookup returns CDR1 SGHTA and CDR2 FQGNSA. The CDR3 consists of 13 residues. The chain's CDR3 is CASSLAETYEQYF. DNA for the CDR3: TGTGCCAGCAGCTTAGCCGAAACCTACGAGCAGTACTTC. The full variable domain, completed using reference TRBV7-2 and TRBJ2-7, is GAGVSQSPSNKVTEKGKDVELRCDPISGHTALYWYRQSLGQGLEFLIYFQGNSAPDKSGLPSDRFSAERTGGSVSTLTIQRTQQEDSAVYLCASSLAETYEQYFGPGTRLTVT.

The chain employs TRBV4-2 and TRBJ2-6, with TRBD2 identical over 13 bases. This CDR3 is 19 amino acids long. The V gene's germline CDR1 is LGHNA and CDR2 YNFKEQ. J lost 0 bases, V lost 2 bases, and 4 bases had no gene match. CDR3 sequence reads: CASSQRTSGGSSGANVLTF. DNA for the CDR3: TGTGCCAGCAGCCAAAGGACTAGCGGGGGCAGCTCTGGGGCCAACGTCCTGACTTTC.

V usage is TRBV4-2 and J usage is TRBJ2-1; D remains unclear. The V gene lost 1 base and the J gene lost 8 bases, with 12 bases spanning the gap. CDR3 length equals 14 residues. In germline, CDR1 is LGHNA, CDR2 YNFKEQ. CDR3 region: CASSQVVGWDEQFF. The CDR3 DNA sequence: TGTGCCAGCAGCCAAGTCGTGGGGTGGGATGAGCAGTTCTTC.

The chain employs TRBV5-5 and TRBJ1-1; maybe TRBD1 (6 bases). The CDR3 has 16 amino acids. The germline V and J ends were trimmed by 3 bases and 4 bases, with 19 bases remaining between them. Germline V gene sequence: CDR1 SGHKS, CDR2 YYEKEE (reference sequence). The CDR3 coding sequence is TGTGCCAGCAGCTGGGACGGAGGGGGGCTTGGCACTGAAGCTTTCTTT. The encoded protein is CASSWDGGGLGTEAFF.

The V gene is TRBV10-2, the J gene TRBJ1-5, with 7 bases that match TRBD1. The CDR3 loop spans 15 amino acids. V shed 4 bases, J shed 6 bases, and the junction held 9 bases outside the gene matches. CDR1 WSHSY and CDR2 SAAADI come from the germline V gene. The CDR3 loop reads CASSVTDRAGQPQHF. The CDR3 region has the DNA TGCGCCAGCAGTGTAACCGACAGGGCGGGTCAGCCCCAGCATTTT.

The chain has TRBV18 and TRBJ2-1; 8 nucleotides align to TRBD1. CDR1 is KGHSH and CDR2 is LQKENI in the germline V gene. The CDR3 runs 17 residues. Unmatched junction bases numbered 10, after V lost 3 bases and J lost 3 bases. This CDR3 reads CASSPPPQGGIYNEQFF. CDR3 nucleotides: TGTGCCAGCTCACCCCCCCCACAGGGGGGCATCTACAATGAGCAGTTCTTC. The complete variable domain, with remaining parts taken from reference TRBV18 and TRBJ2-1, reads NAGVMQNPRHLVRRRGQEARLRCSPMKGHSHVYWYRQLPEEGLKFMVYLQKENIIDESGMPKERFSAEFPKEGPSILRIQQVVRGDSAAYFCASSPPPQGGIYNEQFFGPGTRLTVL.

The CDR3, as DNA: TGTGCTAGTGGTTTAGGGACAGCTAACTATGGCTACACCTTC. It specifies CASGLGTANYGYTF. The genes are TRBV12-5 and TRBJ1-2; 7 bases align to TRBD1. The trim removed 3 bases at V and 0 bases at J, leaving 1 base unmatched. The CDR3 has 14 amino acids. Looked up from germline, CDR1 is LGHNT and CDR2 is FRNRAP.

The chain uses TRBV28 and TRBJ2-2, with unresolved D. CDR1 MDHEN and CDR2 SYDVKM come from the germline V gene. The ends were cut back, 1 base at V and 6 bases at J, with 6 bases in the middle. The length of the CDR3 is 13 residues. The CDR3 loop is CASSLSVPGELFF. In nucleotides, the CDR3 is TGTGCCAGCAGTTTATCTGTTCCCGGGGAGCTGTTTTTT.

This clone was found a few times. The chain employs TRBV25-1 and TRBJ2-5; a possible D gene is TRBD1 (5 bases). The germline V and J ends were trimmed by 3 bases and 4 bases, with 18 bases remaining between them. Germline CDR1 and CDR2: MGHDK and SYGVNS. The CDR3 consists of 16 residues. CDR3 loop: CASSDPDRTTVETQYF. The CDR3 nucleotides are TGTGCCAGCAGTGATCCAGACCGGACAACGGTAGAGACCCAGTACTTC.

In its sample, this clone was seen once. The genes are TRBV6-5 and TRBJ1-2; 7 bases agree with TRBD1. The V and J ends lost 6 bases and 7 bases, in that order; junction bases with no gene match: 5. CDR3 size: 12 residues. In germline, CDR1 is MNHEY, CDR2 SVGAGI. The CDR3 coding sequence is TGTGCCAGCAGGAGACAGGGAGGTGGCTACACCTTC. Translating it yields CASRRQGGGYTF.

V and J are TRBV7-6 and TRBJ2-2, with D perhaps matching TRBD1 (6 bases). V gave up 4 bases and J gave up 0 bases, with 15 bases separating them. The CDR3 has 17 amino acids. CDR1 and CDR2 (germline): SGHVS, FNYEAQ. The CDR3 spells CASSSRSTGANTGELFF. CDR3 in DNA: TGTGCCAGCAGCTCCCGATCGACAGGCGCGAACACCGGGGAGCTGTTTTTT.